Each of the 32 T cell receptor beta chains below was sequenced from the same sample in a study of shared clonotypes between healthy human individuals. Assay used: immunoSEQ multiplex PCR; TCRdb lists only in-frame clones, some missing. The table records more than 400,000 clones, 90% to 96% of them present only once. Input material: naive CD4+ T cells sorted from blood. Subset given: CD45RA+ positively selected. These receptors all come from a woman aged 25 to 39 in good health.

The chain couples TRBV28 to TRBJ1-5; D unresolved. Germline values: CDR1 MDHEN, CDR2 SYDVKM. This CDR3 is built from 13 residues. Between the trimmed V and J ends, which lost 3 bases and 11 bases, there was a span of 14 bases. CDR3 bases: TGTGCCAGCAGTTTGGAAGCCCTGTTGTCCCAGCATTTT. Translated: CASSLEALLSQHF.

In DNA, the CDR3 is TGTGCCAGCAGCTACGGGGCCTCTGGGGCCAACGTCCTGACTTTC. It yields the protein CASSYGASGANVLTF. This chain connects TRBV7-6 to TRBJ2-6; perhaps D is TRBD1 or TRBD2 (5 bases each). CDR1 and CDR2 (germline): SGHVS, FNYEAQ. Trimming left V 4 bases short and J 0 bases short, with 7 bases between. The CDR3 consists of 15 residues.

This chain links TRBV19 with TRBJ1-2; 8 positions agree with TRBD1. With V trimmed by 7 bases and J by 4 bases, 5 bases remained unmatched. Per the germline V gene, CDR1 is LNHDA and CDR2 is SQIVND (reference sequence). The CDR3 sequence is 13 residues long. The CDR3 DNA is TGTGCCAGTAACCCTGGGACAGGCTATGGCTACACCTTC. It encodes CASNPGTGYGYTF. The variable domain in full, with the rest retrieved from reference TRBV19 and TRBJ1-2, is DGGITQSPKYLFRKEGQNVTLSCEQNLNHDAMYWYRQDPGQGLRLIYYSQIVNDFQKGDIAEGYSVSREKKESFPLTVTSAQKNPTAFYLCASNPGTGYGYTFGSGTRLTVV.

The chain recombines TRBV28 with TRBJ1-4, with D perhaps matching TRBD1 (6 bases). CDR3 length equals 14 residues. Deletions cut 3 bases from V and 16 bases from J, with 21 bases between. From germline, CDR1 is MDHEN and CDR2 SYDVKM. For the CDR3, the DNA is TGTGCCAGCAGTTTCTCAATAGGACAGTTCGGTCAGTTTTTT. Its protein product is CASSFSIGQFGQFF.

The chain uses TRBV5-4 and TRBJ1-1; 11 positions agree with TRBD1. CDR3 length equals 15 residues. Germline loops: CDR1 SGHNT, CDR2 YYREEE (reference sequence). Trimming cost V 4 bases and J 0 bases; bases outside gene matches: 2. The CDR3 sequence: CASSRTGGMNTEAFF. Written as DNA, the CDR3 is TGTGCCAGCAGCCGGACAGGGGGCATGAACACTGAAGCTTTCTTT.

The V call is TRBV25-1, the J call TRBJ2-4; D gene uncertain. The CDR3 extends over 15 amino acids. Germline V gene sequence: CDR1 MGHDK, CDR2 SYGVNS. Trimming took off 1 base at V and 6 bases at J, with 13 bases between the two ends. CDR3 sequence: CASSELFDNTNIQYF. Here the CDR3 DNA reads TGTGCCAGCAGTGAATTGTTTGATAATACAAACATTCAGTACTTC. The full variable domain, with the rest looked up from reference TRBV25-1 and TRBJ2-4, is EADIYQTPRYLVIGTGKKITLECSQTMGHDKMYWYQQDPGMELHLIHYSYGVNSTEKGDLSSESTVSRIRTEHFPLTLESARPSHTSQYLCASSELFDNTNIQYFGAGTRLSVL.

This chain uses TRBV5-1 with TRBJ2-2; D unclear. The V and J ends lost 9 bases and 4 bases respectively, with 16 bases between them. The CDR3 has 14 residues. The germline gives CDR1 SGHRS, CDR2 YFSETQ. The CDR3 sequence is CAIKIDPGTGELFF. DNA for the CDR3: TGCGCCATCAAGATTGACCCGGGCACCGGGGAGCTGTTTTTT.

This chain joins TRBV28 and TRBJ2-5, with D possibly being TRBD2 (7 bases). The tail of the sequence fits TRBJ2-7 better, so the J call may be wrong. CDR3 length: 13 residues. The germline V gene encodes CDR1 MDHEN and CDR2 SYDVKM. In nucleotides, the CDR3 is TGTGCCACCCGTGGGGGCGGGGGTTACGAGCAGTACTTC. The encoded protein is CATRGGGGYEQYF.

This clone came up once. J is TRBJ2-7 and V is TRBV28; D call uncertain. V was cut by 5 bases and J by 0 bases, with 11 bases left in between. Germline-derived CDR1 and CDR2 are MDHEN and SYDVKM. CDR3 length: 14 residues. The CDR3 bases are TGTGCCAGCAGTATCCGTAAGAACTCCTACGAGCAGTACTTC. It translates to CASSIRKNSYEQYF.

This clone was seen just once. The chain employs TRBV29-1 and TRBJ2-5; 8 bases map to TRBD2. The CDR3 covers 11 residues. Trimming removed 4 bases from V and 5 bases from J; junction bases left unmatched: 0. Germline loops: CDR1 SQVTM, CDR2 ANQGSEA. The CDR3 spells CSVGLAETQYF. For the CDR3, the DNA is TGCAGCGTTGGACTAGCGGAGACCCAGTACTTC. Drawing the rest from reference TRBV29-1 and TRBJ2-5, the complete variable domain is SAVISQKPSRDICQRGTSLTIQCQVDSQVTMMFWYRQQPGQSLTLIATANQGSEATYESGFVIDKFPISRPNLTFSTLTVSNMSPEDSSIYLCSVGLAETQYFGPGTRLLVL.

The chain employs TRBV18 and TRBJ2-7; 8 nucleotides agree with TRBD1. Germline CDR1 and CDR2: KGHSH and LQKENI. The CDR3 covers 13 residues. After removal of 6 bases from V and 3 bases from J, the junction contained 4 bases not matched to a gene. The DNA of the CDR3 is TGTGCCAGCTCCCGAGGACAGGGCTACGAGCAGTACTTC. Residues: CASSRGQGYEQYF.

J is TRBJ1-1 and V is TRBV27; D gene ambiguous. This CDR3 region has 16 residues. V gave up 8 bases and J gave up 0 bases, with 19 bases separating them. Germline CDR1 is MNHEY and CDR2 is SMNVEV (reference sequence). CDR3 in amino acids: CASGFAQPVMNTEAFF. In DNA, the CDR3 is TGTGCCAGCGGCTTTGCACAACCAGTAATGAACACTGAAGCTTTCTTT.

The rearrangement joins TRBV4-1 to TRBJ2-3; 7 bases align to TRBD1. This CDR3 comprises 15 residues. The ends lost 2 bases at V and 1 base at J; junction bases unmatched: 3. The V gene's germline CDR1 is MGHRA and CDR2 YSYEKL. This CDR3 is CASSQTGTGTDTQYF. The DNA for the CDR3 is TGCGCCAGCAGCCAAACCGGGACAGGCACAGATACGCAGTATTTT.

The chain combines TRBV10-3 with TRBJ1-2; D not certain. V gave up 7 bases and J gave up 2 bases, with 14 bases separating them. Germline-derived CDR1 and CDR2 are ENHRY and SYGVKD. The CDR3 has 14 amino acids. The DNA for the CDR3 is TGTGCCATCAATACGGAGACGGTAAACTATGGCTACACCTTC. Translating it yields CAINTETVNYGYTF.

CDR3 bases: TGCGCCAGCAGCCAATTATTGGTAGGACCCGAGCAGTACTTC. Its translation is CASSQLLVGPEQYF. This sequence joins TRBV4-1 and TRBJ2-7; D unclear. From germline, CDR1 is MGHRA and CDR2 YSYEKL. V dropped 2 bases and J dropped 6 bases, with 14 bases sitting between them. This CDR3 comprises 14 residues.

The chain couples TRBV19 to TRBJ2-3; D ambiguous. V dropped 3 bases and J dropped 2 bases, with 12 bases sitting between them. Per germline, CDR1 LNHDA and CDR2 SQIVND (reference sequence). The CDR3 extends over 15 amino acids. In DNA form, the CDR3 reads TGTGCCAGTAGTATCAGGAGAACTGACACAGATACGCAGTATTTT. It is translated as CASSIRRTDTDTQYF.

The V call is TRBV15, the J call TRBJ2-7, with 8 bases aligning to TRBD1. The CDR3 runs 13 residues. Germline loops: CDR1 LNHNV, CDR2 YYDKDF (reference sequence). Trimming removed 4 bases from V and 6 bases from J; junction bases left unmatched: 5. Here the CDR3 DNA reads TGTGCCACCAGCATAGGACAGGGTTCCGAGCAGTACTTC. It translates to CATSIGQGSEQYF.

This chain connects TRBV27 to TRBJ2-5; 9 bases match TRBD1. Matching the DNA end better, TRBJ2-7 makes the J call doubtful. CDR3 length: 14 residues. Germline CDR1 MNHEY, CDR2 SMNVEV (reference sequence). The CDR3 region is CASSFGTGQAEQYF. DNA for the CDR3: TGTGCCAGCAGTTTCGGGACAGGGCAGGCCGAGCAGTACTTC.

The chain couples TRBV6-1 to TRBJ2-7; no clear D gene. The germline gives CDR1 MNHNS, CDR2 SASEGT. Trimming left V 10 bases short and J 4 bases short, with 14 bases between. This CDR3 is built from 12 residues. In DNA form, the CDR3 reads TGTGCCACCGCCGGGCTCTCATACGAGCAGTACTTC. Translated: CATAGLSYEQYF.

V usage is TRBV5-1 and J usage is TRBJ2-3; D possibly corresponds to TRBD1 (6 bases). CDR1 and CDR2 from the germline V gene are SGHRS and YFSETQ. The CDR3 length is 15 residues. V lost 7 bases and J 2 bases, leaving 17 bases between the germline ends. The CDR3: CASLRGYGLTDTQYF. The CDR3, as DNA: TGCGCCAGCTTAAGGGGGTACGGTCTCACAGATACGCAGTATTTT.

The chain links TRBV21-1 to TRBJ1-6. TRBV21-1 is annotated as a pseudogene. This CDR3 spans 18 amino acids. DNA of the CDR3: TGTGCCAGCAGCAAAGATGGGCGTAAGGGAATAAGGTTTTCACCCCTCCACTTT. Its protein product is CASSKDGRKGIRFSPLHF.

The chain is built from TRBV25-1 and TRBJ1-2, with D uncertain. CDR1 MGHDK and CDR2 SYGVNS come from the germline V gene. This CDR3 comprises 14 residues. V was clipped by 2 bases and J by 8 bases, with 15 bases between them. The CDR3 sequence is CASSEKAPLEGYTF. CDR3 sequence (DNA): TGTGCCAGCAGTGAAAAGGCCCCGCTGGAGGGCTACACCTTC.

With regard to this clone: Other DNA sequences in the same sample also yield this CDR3. The chain combines TRBV10-1 with TRBJ2-5, with no clear D. V lost 0 bases and J lost 2, with 4 bases in between. The CDR3 is 13 amino acids. The germline V gene encodes CDR1 WNHNN and CDR2 SYGVQD (reference sequence). In DNA form, the CDR3 reads TGCGCCAGCAGTGAGTCGGGACAAGAGACCCAGTACTTC. It yields the protein CASSESGQETQYF.

The chain couples TRBV7-9 to TRBJ2-1; D gene unclear. This CDR3 comprises 15 residues. Trimming took 6 bases from V and 2 from J, leaving 14 bases between them. Germline-derived CDR1 and CDR2 are SEHNR and FQNEAQ (reference sequence). CDR3 sequence: CASRNTGLTYNEQFF. CDR3 nucleotides: TGTGCCAGCAGAAATACGGGTCTCACCTACAATGAGCAGTTCTTC.

This chain links TRBV25-1 with TRBJ1-1, with 8 bases lining up with TRBD1. V was pared by 5 bases and J by 2 bases, with 4 bases of the junction left unmatched. Germline V gives CDR1 MGHDK, CDR2 SYGVNS. The CDR3 totals 14 residues. The CDR3 DNA reads as TGTGCCAGCAGTTTGGGACAGGCAAACACTGAAGCTTTCTTT. It yields the protein CASSLGQANTEAFF.

The chain joins TRBV5-4 to TRBJ2-7, with 7 bases aligning to TRBD1. The CDR3 is 14 residues long. J lost 3 bases, V lost 2 bases, and 5 bases had no gene match. Germline V gene lookup returns CDR1 SGHNT and CDR2 YYREEE (reference sequence). The CDR3 DNA reads TGTGCCAGCAGCTTATGGGGACAGAACTACGAGCAGTACTTC. Its translation: CASSLWGQNYEQYF.

The chain joins TRBV5-4 to TRBJ2-1; maybe TRBD2 (5 bases). Per the germline V gene, CDR1 is SGHNT and CDR2 is YYREEE (reference sequence). The CDR3 runs 16 residues. Trimming pared 1 base from V and 0 bases from J, leaving 11 bases between. The CDR3 is CASSLISADSYNEQFF. CDR3 DNA: TGTGCCAGCAGCTTGATTAGCGCTGACTCCTACAATGAGCAGTTCTTC.

The chain joins TRBV7-9 to TRBJ2-3; tentative D call: TRBD2 (6 bases). V was clipped by 4 bases and J by 3 bases, with 11 bases between them. Per the germline V gene, CDR1 is SEHNR and CDR2 is FQNEAQ (reference sequence). CDR3 length: 14 amino acids. The CDR3 region is CASSSDYPTDTQYF. The CDR3 region has the DNA TGTGCCAGCAGCTCGGACTATCCGACAGATACGCAGTATTTT.

The J gene is TRBJ2-2, the V gene TRBV11-2; 10 bases agree with TRBD2. CDR3 length: 15 residues. V shed 6 bases, J shed 6 bases, and the junction held 7 bases outside the gene matches. Per germline, CDR1 SGHAT and CDR2 FQNNGV. CDR3 in amino acids: CASRSSGRISGELFF. The CDR3 DNA is TGTGCCAGCAGATCTAGCGGGAGAATTTCCGGGGAGCTGTTTTTT.

The V gene is TRBV7-9, the J gene TRBJ2-4; no firm D call. Between the trimmed V and J ends, which lost 4 bases and 3 bases, there was a span of 10 bases. Germline assignment: CDR1 SEHNR and CDR2 FQNEAQ (reference sequence). The CDR3 length is 14 residues. For the CDR3, the DNA is TGTGCCAGCAGCTCCGGATCCGACAAAAACATTCAGTACTTC. Residues: CASSSGSDKNIQYF.

This rearrangement joins TRBV27 to TRBJ2-1, with TRBD1 as a possible D gene (5 bases). The CDR3 loop spans 15 amino acids. Germline V gene data show CDR1 as MNHEY and CDR2 as SMNVEV (reference sequence). Trimming removed 2 bases from V and 0 bases from J, with 8 bases in between. CDR3 loop: CASSLQGRSYNEQFF. CDR3 bases: TGTGCCAGCAGTTTACAGGGTCGCTCCTACAATGAGCAGTTCTTC.

V and J are TRBV28 and TRBJ1-1, with D tentatively TRBD1 (6 bases). With 4 bases removed from V and 7 bases from J, the gap between germline ends came to 13 bases. The CDR3 length is 13 residues. From germline, CDR1 is MDHEN and CDR2 SYDVKM. Written as DNA, the CDR3 is TGTGCCAGCAGTTCCGGGGACACCCTTGAAGCTTTCTTT. Its protein is CASSSGDTLEAFF.